This T cell receptor (beta chain) was profiled in a study of cytomegalovirus exposure and HLA in healthy donors. Study observations and caveats: Within the data, a cluster of highly shared sequence variants was likely a sequencing artifact. Many donors carried some public TCRs, although rarity characterized most TCR sequences. Follow-up analysis later connected one missense variant in DCLRE1C with trimming of TCR beta V- and J-genes. The majority of CMV-associated TCR beta chains were reported as apparently HLA-restricted in a later analysis.

A multiplex PCR was run with 60 Vbeta primers and 13 Jbeta primers. Using immunoSEQ multiplex PCR, the repertoire was profiled, and TCRdb retains in-frame clones only, with some absent. The table has approximately 200,000 clones, approximately 85% seen once. This CDR3 contains 14 residues. Per germline, CDR1 SSHAT and CDR2 FNYEAQ (reference sequence). On this clone: Its antigen remains unidentified.

This TCR derives from a woman between 50 and 59 years old in good health and CMV-seropositive. V and J are TRBV7-7 and TRBJ2-3, with a tentative D call TRBD2 (5 bases). What was sequenced was PBMCs. The CDR3 region is CAPPGRLSTDTQYF. CDR3 in DNA: TGTGCTCCGCCGGGAAGGTTAAGCACAGATACGCAGTATTTT.